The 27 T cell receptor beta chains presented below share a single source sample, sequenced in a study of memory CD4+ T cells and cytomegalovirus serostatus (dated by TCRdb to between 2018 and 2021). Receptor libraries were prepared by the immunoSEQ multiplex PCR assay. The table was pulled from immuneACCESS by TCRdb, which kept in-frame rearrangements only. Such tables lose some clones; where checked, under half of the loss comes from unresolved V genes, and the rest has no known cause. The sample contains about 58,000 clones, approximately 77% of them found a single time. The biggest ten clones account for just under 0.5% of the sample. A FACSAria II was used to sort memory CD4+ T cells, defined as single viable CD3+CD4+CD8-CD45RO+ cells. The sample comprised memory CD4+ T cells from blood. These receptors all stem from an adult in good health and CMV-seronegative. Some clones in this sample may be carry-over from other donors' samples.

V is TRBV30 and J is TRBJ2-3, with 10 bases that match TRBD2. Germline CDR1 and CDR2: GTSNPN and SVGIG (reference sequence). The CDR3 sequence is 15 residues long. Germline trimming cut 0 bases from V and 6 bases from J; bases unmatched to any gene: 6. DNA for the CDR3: TGTGCCTGGAGTGTAAGCCTAGCGGGAGTGGATACGCAGTATTTT. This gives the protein CAWSVSLAGVDTQYF. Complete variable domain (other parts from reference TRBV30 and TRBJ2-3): SQTIHQWPATLVQPVGSPLSLECTVEGTSNPNLYWYRQAAGRGLQLLFYSVGIGQISSEVPQNLSASRPQDRQFILSSKKLLLSDSGFYLCAWSVSLAGVDTQYFGPGTRLTVL.

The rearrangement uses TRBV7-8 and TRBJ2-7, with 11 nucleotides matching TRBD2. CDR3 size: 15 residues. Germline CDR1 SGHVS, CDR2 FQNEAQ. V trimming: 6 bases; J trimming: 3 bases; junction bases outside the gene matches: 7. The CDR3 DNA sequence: TGTGCCAGCAGTTCTAGCGGGAGGCTGGTCTACGAGCAGTACTTC. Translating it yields CASSSSGRLVYEQYF.

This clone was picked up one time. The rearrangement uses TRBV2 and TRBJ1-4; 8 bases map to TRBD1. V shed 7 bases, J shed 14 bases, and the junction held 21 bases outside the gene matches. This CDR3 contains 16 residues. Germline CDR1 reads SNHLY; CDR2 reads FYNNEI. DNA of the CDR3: TGTGCCAGCACCTCGCTGCGGACAGGGACGGTGGGAGAGCTGTTTTTT. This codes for CASTSLRTGTVGELFF.

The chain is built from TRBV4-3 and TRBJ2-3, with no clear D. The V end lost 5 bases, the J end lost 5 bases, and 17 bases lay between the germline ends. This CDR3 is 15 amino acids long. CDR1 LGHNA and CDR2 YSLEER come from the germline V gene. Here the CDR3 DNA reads TGCGCCAGCAGCTTTCGGACCCGTTCCGTAGATACGCAGTATTTT. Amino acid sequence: CASSFRTRSVDTQYF.

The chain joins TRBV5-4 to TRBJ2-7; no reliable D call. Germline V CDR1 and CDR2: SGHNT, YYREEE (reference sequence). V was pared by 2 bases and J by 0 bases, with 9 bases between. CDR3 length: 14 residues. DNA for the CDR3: TGTGCCAGCAGCTTAGACCCGAGCTCCTACGAGCAGTACTTC. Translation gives CASSLDPSSYEQYF.

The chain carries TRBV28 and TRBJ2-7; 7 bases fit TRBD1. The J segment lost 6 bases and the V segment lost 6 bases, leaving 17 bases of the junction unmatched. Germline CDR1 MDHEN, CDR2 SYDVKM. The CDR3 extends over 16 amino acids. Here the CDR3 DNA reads TGTGCCAGCAGCACTGACCGGGACAGAGTGTTTCGCGAGCAGTACTTC. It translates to CASSTDRDRVFREQYF.

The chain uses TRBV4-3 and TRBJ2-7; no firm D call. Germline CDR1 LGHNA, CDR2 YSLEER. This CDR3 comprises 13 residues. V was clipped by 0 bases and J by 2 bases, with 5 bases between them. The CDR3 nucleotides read TGCGCCAGCAGCCAAGAACGGACCTACGAGCAGTACTTC. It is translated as CASSQERTYEQYF.

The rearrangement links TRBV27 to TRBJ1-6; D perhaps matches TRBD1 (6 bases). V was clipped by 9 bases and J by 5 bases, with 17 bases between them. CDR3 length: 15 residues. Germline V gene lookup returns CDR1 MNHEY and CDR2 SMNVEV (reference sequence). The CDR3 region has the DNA TGTGCCAGTCGGACAGCAGAAACCAATAATTCACCCCTCCACTTT. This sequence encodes CASRTAETNNSPLHF.

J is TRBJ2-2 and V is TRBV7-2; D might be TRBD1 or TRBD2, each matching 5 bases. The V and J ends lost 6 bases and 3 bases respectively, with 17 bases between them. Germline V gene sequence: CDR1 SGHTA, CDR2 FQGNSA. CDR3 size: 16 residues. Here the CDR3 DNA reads TGTGCCAGCAGTCAACCCCTGGGGCGGGACACCGGGGAGCTGTTTTTT. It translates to CASSQPLGRDTGELFF.

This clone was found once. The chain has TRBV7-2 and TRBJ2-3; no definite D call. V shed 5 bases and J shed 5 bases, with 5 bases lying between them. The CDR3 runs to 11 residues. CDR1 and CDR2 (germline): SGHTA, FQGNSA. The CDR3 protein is CASSRRDTQYF. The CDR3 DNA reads TGTGCCAGCAGCCGCAGAGATACGCAGTATTTT. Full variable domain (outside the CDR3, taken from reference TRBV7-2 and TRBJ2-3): GAGVSQSPSNKVTEKGKDVELRCDPISGHTALYWYRQSLGQGLEFLIYFQGNSAPDKSGLPSDRFSAERTGGSVSTLTIQRTQQEDSAVYLCASSRRDTQYFGPGTRLTVL.

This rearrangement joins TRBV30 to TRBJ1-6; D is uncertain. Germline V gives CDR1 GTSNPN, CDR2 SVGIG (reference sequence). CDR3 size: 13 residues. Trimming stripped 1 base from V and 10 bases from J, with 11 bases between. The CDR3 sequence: CAWSGAPGSPLHF. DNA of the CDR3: TGTGCCTGGAGTGGGGCTCCGGGCTCACCCCTCCACTTT.

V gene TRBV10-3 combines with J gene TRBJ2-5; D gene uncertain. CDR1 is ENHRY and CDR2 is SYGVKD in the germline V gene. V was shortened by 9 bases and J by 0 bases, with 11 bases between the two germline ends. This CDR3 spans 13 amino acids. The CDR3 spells CAISDSHQETQYF. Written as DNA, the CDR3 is TGTGCCATATCGGATTCGCACCAAGAGACCCAGTACTTC.

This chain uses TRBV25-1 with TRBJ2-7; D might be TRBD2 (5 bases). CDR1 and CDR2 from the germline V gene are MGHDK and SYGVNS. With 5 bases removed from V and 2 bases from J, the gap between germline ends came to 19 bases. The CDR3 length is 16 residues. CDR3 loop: CASSFGVGQKPYEQYF. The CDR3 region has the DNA TGTGCCAGCAGTTTCGGGGTAGGGCAGAAACCCTACGAGCAGTACTTC.

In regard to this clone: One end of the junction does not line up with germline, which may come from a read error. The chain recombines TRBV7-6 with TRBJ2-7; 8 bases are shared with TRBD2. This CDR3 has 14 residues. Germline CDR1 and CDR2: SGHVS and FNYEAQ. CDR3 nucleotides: TGTGCCAGCAGCGTAGCGGGGATTTCCTACGAGCAGTACTTC. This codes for CASSVAGISYEQYF.

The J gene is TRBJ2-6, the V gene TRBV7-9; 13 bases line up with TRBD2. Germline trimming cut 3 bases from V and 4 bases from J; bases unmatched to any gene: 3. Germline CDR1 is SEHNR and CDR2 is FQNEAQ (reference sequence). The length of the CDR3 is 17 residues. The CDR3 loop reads CASSLGTSGTGANVLTF. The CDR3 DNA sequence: TGTGCCAGCAGCTTGGGGACTAGCGGGACCGGGGCCAACGTCCTGACTTTC.

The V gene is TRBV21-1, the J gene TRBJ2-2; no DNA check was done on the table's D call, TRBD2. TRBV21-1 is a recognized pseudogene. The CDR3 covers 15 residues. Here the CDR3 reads CANTPSGGCTGELFF. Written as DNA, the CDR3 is TGTGCCAACACTCCTAGCGGGGGATGCACCGGGGAGCTGTTTTTT.

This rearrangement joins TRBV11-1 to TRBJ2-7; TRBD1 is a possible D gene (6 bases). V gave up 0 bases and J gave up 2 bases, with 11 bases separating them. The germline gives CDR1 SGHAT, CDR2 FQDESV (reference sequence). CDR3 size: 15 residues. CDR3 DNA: TGTGCCAGCAGCTTAGCGTCTGACAGGACCTACGAGCAGTACTTC. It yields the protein CASSLASDRTYEQYF.

CDR3 DNA: TGTGCCAGCTCACCAGACCAGGTGAGCAATCAGCCCCAGCATTTT. As protein: CASSPDQVSNQPQHF. This sequence joins TRBV18 and TRBJ1-5; D is undetermined. Germline loops: CDR1 KGHSH, CDR2 LQKENI. The CDR3 has 15 amino acids. V gave up 2 bases and J gave up 1 base, with 9 bases separating them. The variable domain in full, completed from reference TRBV18 and TRBJ1-5, reads NAGVMQNPRHLVRRRGQEARLRCSPMKGHSHVYWYRQLPEEGLKFMVYLQKENIIDESGMPKERFSAEFPKEGPSILRIQQVVRGDSAAYFCASSPDQVSNQPQHFGDGTRLSIL.

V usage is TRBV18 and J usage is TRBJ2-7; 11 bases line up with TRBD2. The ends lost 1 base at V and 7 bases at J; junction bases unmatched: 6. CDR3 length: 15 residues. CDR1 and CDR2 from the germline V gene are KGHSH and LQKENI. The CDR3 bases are TGTGCCAGCTCACCACTGACTAGCGGGATGGAGGAGCAGTACTTC. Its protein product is CASSPLTSGMEEQYF.

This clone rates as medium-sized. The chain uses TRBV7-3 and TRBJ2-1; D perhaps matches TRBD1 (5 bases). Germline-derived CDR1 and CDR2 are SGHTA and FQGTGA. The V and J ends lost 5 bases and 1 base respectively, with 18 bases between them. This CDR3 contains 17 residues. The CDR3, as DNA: TGTGCCAGCAGCCCCTCCTCCGGCAGGGCTTCCTACAATGAGCAGTTCTTC. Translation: CASSPSSGRASYNEQFF. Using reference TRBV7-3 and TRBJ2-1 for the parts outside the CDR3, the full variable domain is GAGVSQTPSNKVTEKGKYVELRCDPISGHTALYWYRQSLGQGPEFLIYFQGTGAADDSGLPNDRFFAVRPEGSVSTLKIQRTERGDSAVYLCASSPSSGRASYNEQFFGPGTRLTVL.

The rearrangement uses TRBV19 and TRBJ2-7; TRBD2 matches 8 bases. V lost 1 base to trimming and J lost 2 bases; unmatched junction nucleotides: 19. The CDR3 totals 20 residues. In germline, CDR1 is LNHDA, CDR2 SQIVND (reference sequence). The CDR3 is CASSIGGRQGSSGTTYEQYF. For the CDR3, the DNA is TGTGCCAGTAGTATAGGGGGCCGGCAAGGGAGTAGCGGGACGACCTACGAGCAGTACTTC. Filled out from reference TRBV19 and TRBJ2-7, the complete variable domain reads DGGITQSPKYLFRKEGQNVTLSCEQNLNHDAMYWYRQDPGQGLRLIYYSQIVNDFQKGDIAEGYSVSREKKESFPLTVTSAQKNPTAFYLCASSIGGRQGSSGTTYEQYFGPGTRLTVT.

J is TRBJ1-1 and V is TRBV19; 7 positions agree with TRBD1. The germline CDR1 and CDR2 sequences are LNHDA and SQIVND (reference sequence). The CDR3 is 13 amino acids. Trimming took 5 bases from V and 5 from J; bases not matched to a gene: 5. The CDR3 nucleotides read TGTGCCAGTAGTTCCAGGGGGTCAACTGAAGCTTTCTTT. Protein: CASSSRGSTEAFF.

The chain's CDR3 is CASSSDWVGAKNIQYF. The CDR3 bases are TGCGCCAGCAGCTCCGACTGGGTCGGGGCCAAAAACATTCAGTACTTC. This chain joins TRBV4-1 and TRBJ2-4, with D uncertain. The CDR3 spans 16 residues. Trimming removed 5 bases from V and 1 base from J, with 15 bases in between. From germline, CDR1 is MGHRA and CDR2 YSYEKL.

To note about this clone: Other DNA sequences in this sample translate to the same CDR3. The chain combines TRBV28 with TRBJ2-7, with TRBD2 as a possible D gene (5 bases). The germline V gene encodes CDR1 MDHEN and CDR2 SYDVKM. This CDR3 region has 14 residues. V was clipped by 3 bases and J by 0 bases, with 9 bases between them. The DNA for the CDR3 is TGTGCCAGCAGTTTGACTATTAGCTCCTACGAGCAGTACTTC. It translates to CASSLTISSYEQYF.

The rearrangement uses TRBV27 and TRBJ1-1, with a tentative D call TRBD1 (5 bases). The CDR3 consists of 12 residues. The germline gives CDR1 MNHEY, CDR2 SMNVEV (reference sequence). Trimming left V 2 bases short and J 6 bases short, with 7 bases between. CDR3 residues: CASSLRDSEAFF. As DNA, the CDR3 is TGTGCCAGCAGTTTAAGGGACTCTGAAGCTTTCTTT.

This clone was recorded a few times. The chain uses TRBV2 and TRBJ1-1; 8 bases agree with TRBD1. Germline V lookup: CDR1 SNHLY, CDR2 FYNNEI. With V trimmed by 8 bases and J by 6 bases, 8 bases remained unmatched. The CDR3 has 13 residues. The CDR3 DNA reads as TGTGCCAGCCGCACAGGGGGAATGTCTGAAGCTTTCTTT. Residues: CASRTGGMSEAFF.

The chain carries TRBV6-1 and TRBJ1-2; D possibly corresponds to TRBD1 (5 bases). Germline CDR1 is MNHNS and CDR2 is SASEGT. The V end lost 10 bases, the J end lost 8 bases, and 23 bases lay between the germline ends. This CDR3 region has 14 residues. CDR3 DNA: TGTGCCACTCATGACCCCCCAGGGACCAAGGGCTACACCTTC. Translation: CATHDPPGTKGYTF.